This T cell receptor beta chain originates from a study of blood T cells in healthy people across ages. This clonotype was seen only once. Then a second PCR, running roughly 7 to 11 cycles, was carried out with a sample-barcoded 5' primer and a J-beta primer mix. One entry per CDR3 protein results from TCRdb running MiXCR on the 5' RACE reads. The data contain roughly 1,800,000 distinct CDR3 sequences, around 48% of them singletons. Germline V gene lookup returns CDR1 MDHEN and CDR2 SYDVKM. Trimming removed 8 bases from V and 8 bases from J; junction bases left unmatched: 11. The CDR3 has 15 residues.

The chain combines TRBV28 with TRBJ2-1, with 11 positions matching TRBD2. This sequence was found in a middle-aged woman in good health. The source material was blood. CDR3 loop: CASSNSGGAVDEQFF. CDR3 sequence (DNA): TGTGCCAGCTCTAATAGCGGGGGGGCGGTCGATGAGCAGTTCTTC.